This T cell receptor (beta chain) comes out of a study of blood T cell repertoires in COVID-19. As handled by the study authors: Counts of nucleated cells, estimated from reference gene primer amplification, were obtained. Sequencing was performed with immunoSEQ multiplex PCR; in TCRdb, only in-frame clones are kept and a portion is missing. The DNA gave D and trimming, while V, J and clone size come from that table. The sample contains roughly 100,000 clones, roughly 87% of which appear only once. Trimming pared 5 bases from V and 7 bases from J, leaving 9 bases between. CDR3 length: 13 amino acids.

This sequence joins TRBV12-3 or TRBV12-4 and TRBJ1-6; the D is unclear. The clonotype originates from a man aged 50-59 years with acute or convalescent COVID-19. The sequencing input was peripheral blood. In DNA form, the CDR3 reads TGTGCCAGCAGTCCCCAACAGAATTCACCCCTCCACTTT. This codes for CASSPQQNSPLHF.